Shown below are 7 T cell receptor beta chains from a single sample sequenced in a study of read filtering for tumor transcriptome and immune sequencing. The library was built from 400 ng RNA with molecular barcoded adaptors for alpha/delta and beta/gamma chains. A single record per CDR3 protein comes from TCRdb applying MiXCR to the reads. The table has approximately 150,000 distinct CDR3 sequences, less than 15% seen once. The sample taken for sequencing was a population of CD138-negative cells sorted from bone marrow. The source is a donor over 35 with multiple myeloma.

The chain uses TRBV2 and TRBJ2-1; D gene ambiguous. Germline V gene sequence: CDR1 SNHLY, CDR2 FYNNEI. CDR3 length: 16 amino acids. Trimming took 3 bases from V and 3 from J, leaving 15 bases between them. In nucleotides, the CDR3 is TGTGCCAGCAGTGATAGCCCTCTTGGGGTCTACAATGAGCAGTTCTTC. It specifies CASSDSPLGVYNEQFF.

This clonotype was recorded at least ten times. The chain is built from TRBV5-1 and TRBJ2-1; 8 nucleotides agree with TRBD2. The J segment lost 4 bases and the V segment lost 4 bases, leaving 19 bases of the junction unmatched. This CDR3 region has 19 residues. The V gene's germline CDR1 is SGHRS and CDR2 YFSETQ. The CDR3 DNA is TGCGCCAGCAGCCCCCGGGGGACACATCTAGCGGGCGAATACAATGAGCAGTTCTTC. It specifies CASSPRGTHLAGEYNEQFF.

The rearrangement links TRBV6-1 to TRBJ1-1, with no clear D. Deletions cut 4 bases from V and 3 bases from J, with 15 bases between. The CDR3 covers 15 residues. Germline V CDR1 and CDR2: MNHNS, SASEGT. The CDR3 DNA is TGTGCCAGCAGTGCCAAGCCGGACGGGTACACTGAAGCTTTCTTT. It specifies CASSAKPDGYTEAFF.

This clonotype turned up a few times. The chain joins TRBV4-2 to TRBJ2-1; 8 nucleotides agree with TRBD2. Germline CDR1 LGHNA, CDR2 YNFKEQ. V lost 2 bases and J lost 4; bases outside the gene matches: 10. The CDR3 is 17 amino acids. The chain's CDR3 is CASSQSGSVSRYNEQFF. The CDR3 bases are TGTGCCAGCAGCCAAAGCGGGAGTGTCTCAAGGTACAATGAGCAGTTCTTC.

At least ten counts were recorded for this clonotype. One end of the junction does not line up with germline, which may come from a read error. The genes are TRBV20-1 and TRBJ1-5; D is unresolved. The CDR3 is made up of 13 amino acids. Germline CDR1 and CDR2: DFQATT and SNEGSKA (reference sequence). The chain's CDR3 is CSVRAEGNQPQHF. In DNA, the CDR3 is TGCAGTGTTAGAGCAGAAGGCAATCAGCCCCAGCATTTT.

The rearrangement links TRBV6-2 or TRBV6-3 to TRBJ2-7; TRBD1 matches at 10 bases. The CDR3 loop spans 16 amino acids. Germline values: CDR1 MNHEY, CDR2 SVGEGT. V was pared by 6 bases and J by 2 bases, with 10 bases of the junction left unmatched. The CDR3 region has the DNA TGTGCCAGCAGCTCCGGGACAGGGGTTCTTCCCTACGAGCAGTACTTC. It codes for CASSSGTGVLPYEQYF.

As concerns this clonotype: A much larger clone lies a single base off, so this may be a read error. V is TRBV7-9 and J is TRBJ2-7, with D hard to call. Germline-derived CDR1 and CDR2 are SEHNR and FQNEAQ (reference sequence). The CDR3 has 16 residues. CDR3 loop: CAGSLEEFRWGHEQYF. The CDR3 region has the DNA TGTGCCGGCAGCTTAGAAGAGTTTCGTTGGGGTCACGAGCAGTACTTC. Combining the CDR3 with reference TRBV7-9 and TRBJ2-7 gives the whole variable domain DTGVSQNPRHKITKRGQNVTFRCDPISEHNRLYWYRQTLGQGPEFLTYFQNEAQLEKSRLLSDRFSAERPKGSFSTLEIQRTEQGDSAMYLCAGSLEEFRWGHEQYFGPGTRLTVT.